Presented here are 20 T cell receptor beta chains from one specimen sequenced in a study of Graves' ophthalmopathy and Graves' hyperthyroidism. RNA transcripts provided the template for amplifying TCR beta CDR3 regions. Second-round multiplex PCR came after first-round RT-PCR with HTBI primers. TCRdb re-called the multiplex PCR reads with MiXCR, one entry per CDR3 protein. Of 600,000 to 650,000 distinct CDR3 sequences listed, about a fifth are singletons. Sequenced material: peripheral blood. Receptors were obtained from a woman aged 18-29 years with stable Graves' hyperthyroidism. Some clones in this sample may be carry-over from other donors' samples.

The chain uses TRBV6-1 and TRBJ1-1, with a possible D match to TRBD1 (5 bases). Germline CDR1 reads MNHNS; CDR2 reads SASEGT. Trimming pared 6 bases from V and 1 base from J, leaving 12 bases between. CDR3 size: 14 residues. The CDR3 loop is CASRRGYGNTEAFF. DNA of the CDR3: TGTGCCAGCAGGCGGGGGTATGGGAACACTGAAGCTTTCTTT.

This clonotype was found many times. The chain joins TRBV12-3 or TRBV12-4 to TRBJ2-2; 12 bases match TRBD2. CDR3 length: 15 residues. V was clipped by 6 bases and J by 1 base; unmatched bases: 0. The CDR3 reads CASRLAGGNTGELFF. The CDR3 DNA follows: TGTGCCAGCAGACTAGCGGGGGGGAACACCGGGGAGCTGTTTTTT.

This clonotype was counted many times. This chain joins TRBV6-5 and TRBJ2-4, with D perhaps matching TRBD1 (6 bases). V dropped 2 bases and J dropped 4 bases, with 9 bases sitting between them. Germline CDR1 reads MNHEY; CDR2 reads SVGAGI. This CDR3 spans 14 amino acids. The CDR3 DNA reads TGTGCCAGCAGTTACGGTCAGGGGAAAAACATTCAGTACTTC. Translating gives CASSYGQGKNIQYF.

V gene TRBV28 combines with J gene TRBJ1-5; D call uncertain. The CDR3 length is 13 residues. V was cut by 4 bases and J by 5 bases, with 9 bases left in between. Germline V gene sequence: CDR1 MDHEN, CDR2 SYDVKM. The CDR3 here is CASSSGIDQPQHF. Here the CDR3 DNA reads TGTGCCAGCAGTTCGGGAATCGATCAGCCCCAGCATTTT.

This clonotype has more than one count but fewer than ten. This sequence joins TRBV6-5 and TRBJ2-7; TRBD1 agrees at 9 bases. Germline-derived CDR1 and CDR2 are MNHEY and SVGAGI. V shed 2 bases and J 5 bases; nucleotides not matched to a gene: 10. The CDR3 sequence is 16 residues long. The CDR3 sequence: CASSYPGQGISHEQYF. DNA for the CDR3: TGTGCCAGCAGTTACCCGGGACAGGGAATTTCCCACGAGCAGTACTTC.

The chain joins TRBV20-1 to TRBJ2-7; D gene uncertain. Trimming removed 2 bases at V and 3 bases at J, with 11 bases between. The germline gives CDR1 DFQATT, CDR2 SNEGSKA (reference sequence). The CDR3 length is 13 residues. The CDR3 loop reads CSARHYRNYEQYF. In nucleotides, the CDR3 is TGCAGTGCTAGACACTACCGAAACTACGAGCAGTACTTC.

The chain joins TRBV2 to TRBJ1-5; D perhaps matches TRBD1 (6 bases). The CDR3 spans 12 residues. Germline loops: CDR1 SNHLY, CDR2 FYNNEI. Trimming cost V 7 bases and J 7 bases, with 11 bases left between them. The CDR3 DNA follows: TGTGCCAGCAACAGGGAGGAACAGCCCCAGCATTTT. This encodes CASNREEQPQHF.

This clonotype occurred many times. The chain is built from TRBV28 and TRBJ1-5; TRBD1 is a possible D gene (5 bases). V was pared by 7 bases and J by 0 bases, with 16 bases between. Germline V CDR1 and CDR2: MDHEN, SYDVKM. CDR3 length: 16 amino acids. The CDR3 DNA reads TGTGCCAGCATTCGAGGGGAATGGGGTAGCAATCAGCCCCAGCATTTT. As protein: CASIRGEWGSNQPQHF. Together with reference TRBV28 and TRBJ1-5, the CDR3 gives the full variable domain: DVKVTQSSRYLVKRTGEKVFLECVQDMDHENMFWYRQDPGLGLRLIYFSYDVKMKEKGDIPEGYSVSREKKERFSLILESASTNQTSMYLCASIRGEWGSNQPQHFGDGTRLSIL.

J is TRBJ2-7 and V is TRBV12-3 or TRBV12-4, with D tentatively TRBD1 (6 bases). The CDR3 sequence is 14 residues long. V was cut by 5 bases and J by 1 base, with 12 bases left in between. CDR3 bases: TGTGCCAGCAGTAAGGACAGCCTGTCCTACGAGCAGTACTTC. It translates to CASSKDSLSYEQYF.

About this clonotype: A much larger clone differs by one base, so this may be a read error. The chain combines TRBV5-6 with TRBJ2-2; a possible D gene is TRBD2 (5 bases). The germline gives CDR1 SGHDT, CDR2 YYEEEE. The CDR3 contains 13 residues. The CDR3 DNA follows: TGTGCCAGCAGCGCCTTTGACACCGGGGAGCTGGTTTTT. Its translation is CASSAFDTGELVF.

At least ten counts were recorded for this clonotype. The gene calls are TRBV6-2 or TRBV6-3 and TRBJ1-6, with D hard to call. Between the trimmed V and J ends, which lost 6 bases and 10 bases, there was a span of 13 bases. This CDR3 comprises 13 residues. Germline V CDR1 and CDR2: MNHEY, SVGEGT. Here the CDR3 DNA reads TGTGCCAGCAGCCCCCCCGGCCCCTCACCCCTCCACTTT. Residues: CASSPPGPSPLHF.

In this sample, this clonotype turned up many times. With a much larger clone just one base away, this may be a read error. This chain uses TRBV6-2 or TRBV6-3 with TRBJ1-1; D remains unclear. The CDR3 has 12 amino acids. V lost 1 base, J lost 1 base, and 1 base lay in between. CDR1 is MNHEY and CDR2 is SVGEGT in the germline V gene. The CDR3 bases are TGTGCCAGCAGTTACTGGAACACTGAAGCTTTCTTT. It yields the protein CASSYWNTEAFF.

This rearrangement joins TRBV28 to TRBJ2-7; either TRBD1 or TRBD2 may fit D (5 bases each). The CDR3 has 17 amino acids. Trimming took off 6 bases at V and 3 bases at J, with 24 bases between the two ends. CDR1 and CDR2 from the germline V gene are MDHEN and SYDVKM. The CDR3 bases are TGTGCCAGCAGGGGGGTCGAAAAGGGGACCTACCGCTACGAGCAGTACTTC. Amino acids: CASRGVEKGTYRYEQYF. Full variable domain (missing parts from reference TRBV28 and TRBJ2-7): DVKVTQSSRYLVKRTGEKVFLECVQDMDHENMFWYRQDPGLGLRLIYFSYDVKMKEKGDIPEGYSVSREKKERFSLILESASTNQTSMYLCASRGVEKGTYRYEQYFGPGTRLTVT.

This clonotype has a count of ten or more. The CDR3 nucleotides are TGTGCCAGCTCACCAAAAGGACGGGGCAGCCAGTACTTC. Amino acid sequence: CASSPKGRGSQYF. The rearrangement joins TRBV18 to TRBJ2-7; the D gene could be TRBD1 or TRBD2 (5 bases each). CDR1 and CDR2 from the germline V gene are KGHSH and LQKENI. V lost 2 bases to trimming and J lost 10 bases, with 15 bases between them. CDR3 size: 13 residues.

Written as DNA, the CDR3 is TGTGCCAGCAGTTTACCCCGGACAGGGACCTACACCGGGGAGCTGTTTTTT. Its translation is CASSLPRTGTYTGELFF. The chain has TRBV12-3 or TRBV12-4 and TRBJ2-2; 8 positions match TRBD1. Trimming removed 2 bases from V and 3 bases from J; junction bases left unmatched: 8. This CDR3 comprises 17 residues.

This clonotype was found many times. J is TRBJ2-7 and V is TRBV12-5, with a tentative D call TRBD1 (6 bases). V was pared by 2 bases and J by 5 bases, with 22 bases between. This CDR3 has 17 residues. The germline V gene has CDR1 LGHNT and CDR2 FRNRAP. The CDR3 protein is CASGLRVPGASGDEQYF. The CDR3 region has the DNA TGTGCTAGTGGTTTGCGGGTCCCAGGGGCTTCGGGTGACGAGCAGTACTTC.

In this sample, this clonotype turned up many times. The CDR3 region is CASSPPTRTGELFF. In DNA form, the CDR3 reads TGTGCCAGCAGCCCCCCTACGAGGACCGGGGAGCTGTTTTTT. V is TRBV13 and J is TRBJ2-2; no firm D call. Germline CDR1 and CDR2: PRHDT and FYEKMQ (reference sequence). Trimming shortened V by 5 bases and J by 5 bases, and 12 bases separated the two germline ends. This CDR3 region has 14 residues.

This clonotype was counted once. This may arise from a read error, as a much more abundant clone is one base away. The chain employs TRBV10-2 and TRBJ1-1; D gene uncertain. Germline lookup yields CDR1 WSHSY and CDR2 SAAADI. This CDR3 contains 14 residues. The CDR3 nucleotides are TGCGCCAGCAGGGATTGGGAGTCGAACACTGGAGCTTTCTTT. This gives the protein CASRDWESNTGAFF.

This clonotype occurred many times. The rearrangement joins TRBV19 to TRBJ2-5; 10 bases are shared with TRBD2. The junction had 10 bases not matched to a gene; V was cut back by 4 bases and J by 5 bases. The CDR3 consists of 16 residues. CDR1 is LNHDA and CDR2 is SQIVND in the germline V gene (reference sequence). The CDR3 sequence is CASSTTASGGVETQYF. The CDR3 DNA sequence: TGTGCCAGTAGTACCACCGCTAGCGGGGGAGTGGAGACCCAGTACTTC. Based on the CDR3 plus reference TRBV19 and TRBJ2-5, the full variable domain is DGGITQSPKYLFRKEGQNVTLSCEQNLNHDAMYWYRQDPGQGLRLIYYSQIVNDFQKGDIAEGYSVSREKKESFPLTVTSAQKNPTAFYLCASSTTASGGVETQYFGPGTRLLVL.

V usage is TRBV6-1 and J usage is TRBJ1-5; D uncertain. Trimming shortened V by 4 bases and J by 0 bases, and 10 bases separated the two germline ends. This CDR3 contains 15 residues. CDR1 and CDR2 (germline): MNHNS, SASEGT. CDR3 sequence reads: CASSAARHSNQPQHF. As DNA, the CDR3 is TGTGCCAGCAGTGCCGCTCGGCATAGCAATCAGCCCCAGCATTTT.